These 21 T cell receptor beta chains were all obtained from the same sample, sequenced in a study of T cell responses to AZD1222 COVID-19 vaccine. Produced via immunoSEQ multiplex PCR; TCRdb's table is partial and in-frame only. The data show about 120,000 clones, 80% to 95% seen once. The sample was peripheral blood, taken 28 days after the second AZD1222 dose. The receptors stem from an adult who received the AZD1222 COVID-19 vaccine.

The V call is TRBV11-2, the J call TRBJ2-3; 9 positions match TRBD1. Trimming at V came to 2 bases and at J to 3 bases, leaving 3 bases not matched to a gene. There are 15 residues in the CDR3. Germline CDR1 SGHAT, CDR2 FQNNGV. The CDR3 protein is CASSLRGTGTDTQYF. The CDR3 bases are TGTGCCAGCAGCTTACGAGGGACAGGGACAGATACGCAGTATTTT.

The rearrangement uses TRBV7-3 and TRBJ2-2; 7 bases line up with TRBD2. The ends lost 0 bases at V and 1 base at J; junction bases unmatched: 2. From germline, CDR1 is SGHTA and CDR2 FQGTGA. CDR3 length: 16 residues. The CDR3 region is CASSLTAGENTGELFF. In DNA form, the CDR3 reads TGTGCCAGCAGCTTAACGGCGGGGGAGAACACCGGGGAGCTGTTTTTT.

CDR3 nucleotide sequence: TGTGCCAGCAGCTTAGAGGCGGGCACAGATACGCAGTATTTT. Amino acids: CASSLEAGTDTQYF. The chain uses TRBV7-2 and TRBJ2-3; D not certain. The germline gives CDR1 SGHTA, CDR2 FQGNSA. The CDR3 contains 14 residues. The ends were cut back, 1 base at V and 1 base at J, with 6 bases in the middle.

This sequence joins TRBV11-3 and TRBJ2-1, with D tentatively TRBD2 (7 bases). The V gene's germline CDR1 is SGHNT and CDR2 YENEEA. Trimming stripped 1 base from V and 9 bases from J, with 19 bases between. This CDR3 has 16 residues. The CDR3 DNA reads TGTGCCAGCAGCTTAGGTGGGCTGAGGGGGGGCGGTGAGCAGTTCTTC. Protein sequence: CASSLGGLRGGGEQFF. Full variable domain (missing parts from reference TRBV11-3 and TRBJ2-1): EAGVVQSPRYKIIEKKQPVAFWCNPISGHNTLYWYLQNLGQGPELLIRYENEEAVDDSQLPKDRFSAERLKGVDSTLKIQPAELGDSAVYLCASSLGGLRGGGEQFFGPGTRLTVL.

The rearrangement uses TRBV29-1 and TRBJ1-5, with 7 bases that match TRBD1. J gave up 9 bases and V 5 bases, and 10 bases lay outside the gene matches. The germline gives CDR1 SQVTM, CDR2 ANQGSEA. The CDR3 totals 13 residues. CDR3 bases: TGCAGCGTTCGGGACAGTTCAGGGCGGCCCCAGCATTTT. Translated, it gives CSVRDSSGRPQHF.

This clone was detected only once. The CDR3 sequence: CASSVGTDQTQYF. CDR3 bases: TGTGCCAGCAGCGTAGGGACAGATCAGACCCAGTACTTC. The chain employs TRBV9 and TRBJ2-5, with D possibly being TRBD1 (6 bases). Between the trimmed V and J ends, which lost 0 bases and 6 bases, there was a span of 9 bases. This CDR3 spans 13 amino acids. From germline, CDR1 is SGDLS and CDR2 YYNGEE.

DNA of the CDR3: TGTGCCACCAGCAGAGAAGGGGTCGGACGGGCTTTCTTT. Its translation is CATSREGVGRAFF. The V and J genes are TRBV15 and TRBJ1-1; D is possibly TRBD1 (5 bases). In germline, CDR1 is LNHNV, CDR2 YYDKDF (reference sequence). CDR3 length: 13 residues. With 0 bases removed from V and 11 bases from J, the gap between germline ends came to 13 bases. Variable domain in full (rest from reference TRBV15 and TRBJ1-1): DAMVIQNPRYQVTQFGKPVTLSCSQTLNHNVMYWYQQKSSQAPKLLFHYYDKDFNNEADTPDNFQSRRPNTSFCFLDIRSPGLGDTAMYLCATSREGVGRAFFGQGTRLTVV.

Note on this clone: The identical CDR3 is also encoded by other nucleotide sequences in the sample. The chain recombines TRBV12-3 or TRBV12-4 with TRBJ1-5; D ambiguous. The CDR3 is 12 amino acids. Trimming removed 1 base from V and 7 bases from J, with 5 bases in between. CDR3 amino acids: CASSLGPQPQHF. The DNA for the CDR3 is TGTGCCAGCAGTTTAGGTCCCCAGCCCCAGCATTTT.

The gene calls are TRBV11-3 and TRBJ1-2, with TRBD1 as a possible D gene (5 bases). V was clipped by 5 bases and J by 7 bases, with 14 bases between them. Per the germline V gene, CDR1 is SGHNT and CDR2 is YENEEA. The CDR3 sequence is 13 residues long. CDR3 in DNA: TGTGCCAGCAGCCCGCCGGGGGGGGGTGGCTACACCTTC. Amino acid sequence: CASSPPGGGGYTF.

The chain employs TRBV5-5 and TRBJ2-1, with 9 nucleotides matching TRBD1. After removal of 5 bases from V and 8 bases from J, the junction contained 11 bases not matched to a gene. This CDR3 spans 15 amino acids. CDR1 is SGHKS, CDR2 YYEKEE, per germline (reference sequence). The CDR3 coding sequence is TGTGCCAGCAGTTCACAGGGGGCGGGTTTCCATGAGCAGTTCTTC. It encodes CASSSQGAGFHEQFF.

V is TRBV4-2 and J is TRBJ2-1; 12 positions match TRBD2. J was trimmed by 6 bases and V by 0 bases; bases with no gene match: 6. Germline V gene data show CDR1 as LGHNA and CDR2 as YNFKEQ. This CDR3 has 17 residues. The CDR3 loop reads CASSQDPLAGGRNEQFF. DNA of the CDR3: TGTGCCAGCAGCCAAGACCCCCTAGCGGGGGGGCGCAATGAGCAGTTCTTC.

V gene TRBV28 combines with J gene TRBJ1-5, with D perhaps matching TRBD1 (5 bases). Germline V gene data show CDR1 as MDHEN and CDR2 as SYDVKM. The ends were cut back, 5 bases at V and 2 bases at J, with 10 bases in the middle. The length of the CDR3 is 14 residues. The CDR3 region is CASSQGGGNQPQHF. CDR3 sequence (DNA): TGTGCCAGCAGTCAGGGTGGGGGCAATCAGCCCCAGCATTTT.

The chain links TRBV6-2 or TRBV6-3 to TRBJ2-2; 9 positions agree with TRBD1. The junction had 5 bases not matched to a gene; V was cut back by 4 bases and J by 5 bases. The germline CDR1 and CDR2 sequences are MNHEY and SVGEGT. This CDR3 is 15 amino acids long. The CDR3 loop reads CASSSGQGHTGELFF. DNA of the CDR3: TGTGCCAGCAGTTCGGGACAGGGTCATACCGGGGAGCTGTTTTTT.

The V gene is TRBV19, the J gene TRBJ2-7; 9 bases match TRBD1. Germline-derived CDR1 and CDR2 are LNHDA and SQIVND (reference sequence). J was trimmed by 2 bases and V by 4 bases; bases with no gene match: 6. The CDR3 runs to 15 residues. As DNA, the CDR3 is TGTGCCAGTAGTACCCGGGACAGGGTACCCTACGAGCAGTACTTC. Amino acids: CASSTRDRVPYEQYF.

In its sample, this clone was seen a few times. The V gene is TRBV27, the J gene TRBJ2-7, with D possibly being TRBD2 (6 bases). The germline V gene encodes CDR1 MNHEY and CDR2 SMNVEV (reference sequence). V lost 2 bases, J lost 3 bases, and 11 bases lay in between. The CDR3 extends over 14 amino acids. In DNA form, the CDR3 reads TGTGCCAGCAGTTTACAGGGCGGGAACTACGAGCAGTACTTC. Its translation is CASSLQGGNYEQYF.

The V call is TRBV6-6, the J call TRBJ1-2, with D uncertain. V shed 4 bases and J shed 1 base, with 7 bases lying between them. CDR1 and CDR2 from the germline V gene are MNHNY and SVGAGI (reference sequence). The CDR3 totals 13 residues. The CDR3 loop is CASSSRDNYGYTF. DNA of the CDR3: TGTGCCAGCAGTTCAAGGGATAACTATGGCTACACCTTC.

The chain uses TRBV12-3 or TRBV12-4 and TRBJ2-1; perhaps TRBD2 as D (7 bases). V lost 10 bases and J 4 bases, leaving 14 bases between the germline ends. The CDR3 extends over 13 amino acids. The CDR3 spells CATGRGGYNEQFF. The CDR3 region has the DNA TGTGCCACTGGGAGGGGGGGATACAATGAGCAGTTCTTC.

J is TRBJ2-3 and V is TRBV9; D gene unclear. The CDR3 runs to 14 residues. Germline lookup yields CDR1 SGDLS and CDR2 YYNGEE. Trimming left V 3 bases short and J 2 bases short, with 10 bases between. Here the CDR3 reads CASSALSYTDTQYF. In nucleotides, the CDR3 is TGTGCCAGCAGCGCCCTTAGCTACACAGATACGCAGTATTTT.

This sequence joins TRBV19 and TRBJ1-2; 7 bases line up with TRBD1. The V segment lost 4 bases and the J segment 4 bases; nucleotides outside the gene matches: 6. CDR1 and CDR2 (germline): LNHDA, SQIVND (reference sequence). The CDR3 is 14 residues long. CDR3 bases: TGTGCCAGTAGTACACAACAGGGGACCTATGGCTACACCTTC. Translating it yields CASSTQQGTYGYTF.

The chain uses TRBV6-5 and TRBJ1-2; D is undetermined. The germline V and J ends were trimmed by 2 bases and 4 bases, with 11 bases remaining between them. In germline, CDR1 is MNHEY, CDR2 SVGAGI. The CDR3 sequence is 14 residues long. CDR3 bases: TGTGCCAGCAGTTACGGCAGCCTCCTCTATGGCTACACCTTC. This codes for CASSYGSLLYGYTF.

The chain carries TRBV29-1 and TRBJ2-3; D is uncertain. The V end lost 2 bases, the J end lost 6 bases, and 12 bases lay between the germline ends. Germline values: CDR1 SQVTM, CDR2 ANQGSEA. The CDR3 runs 13 residues. The CDR3 is CSVENGIGDTQYF. The CDR3 DNA is TGCAGCGTTGAAAATGGAATTGGGGATACGCAGTATTTT.